This T cell receptor beta chain was retrieved from a study of T cells in Graves' hyperthyroidism and ophthalmopathy. Whole-study findings and limits: A 13 V-J model separated ophthalmopathy from stable hyperthyroidism.

Amplification of TCR beta CDR3 regions used RNA as the template. HTBI primers were employed in a first-round RT-PCR of the TCR CDR3. TCRdb reprocessed the multiplex PCR reads with MiXCR, giving one entry per CDR3 protein. This table has 660,000 or so distinct CDR3 sequences, just under 45% appearing once. Exclusion followed for patients with uncontrolled infection, other autoimmune disease, pregnancy or lactation. The diagnoses drew upon clinical symptoms, serum thyroxine and TRAb, thyroid ultrasound and orbital computed tomography. CDR3 length: 15 amino acids. Germline V gene lookup returns CDR1 SGHTA and CDR2 FQGNSA. About this clonotype: Antigen unknown.

The chain combines TRBV7-2 with TRBJ2-7; possibly TRBD1 or TRBD2 for D (5 bases each). The J call is uncertain, as TRBJ2-4 better fits the DNA end. The material sequenced was peripheral blood or thyroid tissue (not recorded which). The receptor comes from an adult man with Graves' disease, either hyperthyroidism or ophthalmopathy (not recorded which). This CDR3 is CASSSTGAERNIQYF. Here the CDR3 DNA reads TGTGCCAGCAGCTCAACCGGGGCCGAGCGAAACATTCAGTACTTC.